A single sample is the source of the 20 T cell receptor beta chains below, sequenced in a study of post-analysis software for immune sequencing data. Points from the study as a whole: Elevated frequency relative to controls characterized roughly 5 TRBV segments in patients, TRBV5-6, TRBV5-1 and TRBV20-1 among them.

Tagging with unique molecular identifiers was a feature of the TCR beta cDNA libraries. TCRdb recomputed calls from the PCR reads with MiXCR, one row per CDR3 protein. The sample carries 500,000 to 600,000 distinct CDR3 sequences, roughly 47% recorded once. For these receptors, no antigen is known. The sequencing sample was made of blood. The receptors were gathered from a girl aged 5 to 17 with multiple sclerosis.

This clonotype was seen a few times. This rearrangement joins TRBV5-1 to TRBJ2-3, with 10 bases lining up with TRBD2. The ends lost 9 bases at V and 0 bases at J; junction bases unmatched: 4. From germline, CDR1 is SGHRS and CDR2 YFSETQ. This CDR3 spans 14 amino acids. The CDR3 spells CATGLAASTDTQYF. In DNA, the CDR3 is TGCGCCACAGGACTAGCGGCTAGCACAGATACGCAGTATTTT.

The sample holds a few counts of this clonotype. At one boundary the junction diverges from the germline segment, which might be a read error. V usage is TRBV7-9 and J usage is TRBJ2-4; TRBD2 matches 7 bases. TRBJ2-7 explains the end of the DNA better; the J call may be wrong. The CDR3 totals 14 residues. Germline CDR1 reads SEHNR; CDR2 reads FQNEAQ (reference sequence). In DNA form, the CDR3 reads TGTGACAGCAGCTCGGCAGCGGGACGGTACGAGCAGTACTTC. It is translated as CDSSSAAGRYEQYF.

This sequence joins TRBV20-1 and TRBJ2-7; a weak D match, TRBD2 (6 bases). Trimming stripped 0 bases from V and 0 bases from J, with 12 bases between. CDR3 length equals 15 residues. The V gene's germline CDR1 is DFQATT and CDR2 SNEGSKA (reference sequence). CDR3 in DNA: TGCAGTGCTAGAGATCAGCGGGTACTCTCCTACGAGCAGTACTTC. Its translation: CSARDQRVLSYEQYF.

The V gene is TRBV10-3, the J gene TRBJ2-7; 11 positions match TRBD2. The CDR3 is 14 amino acids. Germline lookup yields CDR1 ENHRY and CDR2 SYGVKD. The trim removed 7 bases at V and 3 bases at J, leaving 5 bases unmatched. CDR3 loop: CAITGTSGHYEQYF. For the CDR3, the DNA is TGTGCCATCACCGGGACTAGCGGCCACTACGAGCAGTACTTC.

The genes are TRBV12-3 or TRBV12-4 and TRBJ1-2; maybe TRBD1 (5 bases). Trimming removed 7 bases from V and 6 bases from J, with 18 bases in between. This CDR3 spans 14 amino acids. CDR3 nucleotides: TGTGCCAGCATACGGGGAGGGGTTAAGGATGGCTACACCTTC. Amino acids: CASIRGGVKDGYTF.

This clonotype was found a few times. The V and J genes are TRBV4-1 and TRBJ2-5, with D possibly matching TRBD1 (6 bases). Trimming stripped 0 bases from V and 2 bases from J, with 19 bases between. Per the germline V gene, CDR1 is MGHRA and CDR2 is YSYEKL. The CDR3 runs 18 residues. The CDR3 spells CASSQDLSGTTQQETQYF. DNA of the CDR3: TGCGCCAGCAGCCAAGATCTCTCCGGGACAACTCAACAAGAGACCCAGTACTTC.

Comments on this clonotype: One end of the junction varies from germline; a read error may be responsible. Here the CDR3 reads CASSYNPGAGSYGYIF. CDR3 DNA sequence: TGTGCCAGCAGCTACAACCCGGGGGCCGGGTCGTATGGCTACATCTTC. The V and J genes are TRBV5-6 and TRBJ1-2; a weak D match, TRBD1 (6 bases). Germline values: CDR1 SGHDT, CDR2 YYEEEE. The CDR3 is made up of 16 amino acids.

This clonotype was seen a handful of times. The CDR3 sequence: CSAKDGFGNIQYF. The CDR3 region has the DNA TGCAGCGCCAAGGACGGGTTCGGAAACATTCAGTACTTC. The chain combines TRBV29-1 with TRBJ2-4; D gene uncertain. Germline CDR1 is SQVTM and CDR2 is ANQGSEA. Trimming pared 7 bases from V and 6 bases from J, leaving 16 bases between. The CDR3 spans 13 residues.

V is TRBV29-1 and J is TRBJ2-7, with 9 nucleotides matching TRBD1. Germline lookup yields CDR1 SQVTM and CDR2 ANQGSEA. There are 13 residues in the CDR3. V lost 4 bases and J lost 7; bases outside the gene matches: 8. CDR3 bases: TGCAGCGTTGGGACAGGGGTTACGAAGGAGCAGTACTTC. Protein product: CSVGTGVTKEQYF.

The genes are TRBV5-1 and TRBJ1-2, with D possibly being TRBD1 (5 bases). Germline CDR1 is SGHRS and CDR2 is YFSETQ. Trimming left V 4 bases short and J 2 bases short, with 18 bases between. CDR3 length: 16 residues. The CDR3, as DNA: TGCGCCAGCAGCCCCGGACATGGGGAAAACAACTATGGCTACACCTTC. Its protein is CASSPGHGENNYGYTF. Looking up the rest from reference TRBV5-1 and TRBJ1-2 gives the full variable domain: KAGVTQTPRYLIKTRGQQVTLSCSPISGHRSVSWYQQTPGQGLQFLFEYFSETQRNKGNFPGRFSGRQFSNSRSEMNVSTLELGDSALYLCASSPGHGENNYGYTFGSGTRLTVV.

This chain joins TRBV20-1 and TRBJ2-5; 7 bases map to TRBD1. CDR3 length equals 12 residues. Germline assignment: CDR1 DFQATT and CDR2 SNEGSKA (reference sequence). In DNA, the CDR3 is TGCAGCCCCAAGGGACAGCAAGAGACCCAGTACTTC. Translating gives CSPKGQQETQYF.

A few counts support this clonotype. This rearrangement joins TRBV7-9 to TRBJ2-5; 7 positions agree with TRBD1. This CDR3 contains 14 residues. The germline CDR1 and CDR2 sequences are SEHNR and FQNEAQ (reference sequence). V shed 5 bases and J 5 bases; nucleotides not matched to a gene: 8. This CDR3 reads CASSETGLLETQYF. In DNA, the CDR3 is TGTGCCAGCAGCGAGACAGGGCTGTTGGAGACCCAGTACTTC.

This clonotype was seen many times. V is TRBV10-3 and J is TRBJ2-7; the D gene could be TRBD1 or TRBD2 (7 bases each). In germline, CDR1 is ENHRY, CDR2 SYGVKD. This CDR3 region has 16 residues. V was trimmed by 0 bases and J by 0 bases, leaving 12 bases between them. In DNA, the CDR3 is TGTGCCATCAGTGAGTCAAGCAGGGGGGGCTCCTACGAGCAGTACTTC. It translates to CAISESSRGGSYEQYF.

The chain carries TRBV7-9 and TRBJ1-1; TRBD1 agrees at 8 bases. In germline, CDR1 is SEHNR, CDR2 FQNEAQ (reference sequence). The V gene end was trimmed by 2 bases and the J gene end by 4 bases; junction bases not matched to a gene: 15. The CDR3 is 18 amino acids. CDR3 bases: TGTGCCAGCAGCTTATTCTTAGGGACAGGCCTGGTTGGCACTGAAGCTTTCTTT. Residues: CASSLFLGTGLVGTEAFF.

The rearrangement uses TRBV12-3 or TRBV12-4 and TRBJ2-7, with D possibly being TRBD2 (7 bases). V lost 6 bases and J 1 base, leaving 13 bases between the germline ends. The CDR3 consists of 14 residues. The CDR3 coding sequence is TGTGCCAGCAGAAGGGGGGGCACGTCCTACGAGCAGTACTTC. As protein: CASRRGGTSYEQYF.

The rearrangement joins TRBV12-3 or TRBV12-4 to TRBJ2-3; 11 positions match TRBD1. The CDR3 runs to 16 residues. The V gene end was trimmed by 5 bases and the J gene end by 4 bases; junction bases not matched to a gene: 8. For the CDR3, the DNA is TGTGCCAGCAGTCCCCCGCGGGACAGGGGGTCAGATACGCAGTATTTT. This translates into CASSPPRDRGSDTQYF.

The rearrangement links TRBV5-6 to TRBJ2-6; D perhaps matches TRBD2 (5 bases). Trimming cost V 4 bases and J 1 base, with 15 bases left between them. CDR1 and CDR2 from the germline V gene are SGHDT and YYEEEE. The CDR3 length is 17 residues. The CDR3 bases are TGTGCCAGCAGCCCGGGGTCTACGGGATCTGGGGCCAACGTCCTGACTTTC. This translates into CASSPGSTGSGANVLTF.

This sequence joins TRBV4-1 and TRBJ2-1, with 10 positions matching TRBD2. Germline V gene sequence: CDR1 MGHRA, CDR2 YSYEKL. The CDR3 covers 16 residues. V shed 3 bases, J shed 1 base, and the junction held 3 bases outside the gene matches. The chain's CDR3 is CASSHQRGGSYNEQFF. DNA of the CDR3: TGCGCCAGCAGCCATCAGCGGGGGGGGTCCTACAATGAGCAGTTCTTC.

J is TRBJ2-1 and V is TRBV24-1; 7 nucleotides align to TRBD1. Germline V lookup: CDR1 KGHDR, CDR2 SFDVKD. The length of the CDR3 is 15 residues. Losses at the gene ends were 3 bases for V and 6 bases for J; bases not matched to a gene: 7. CDR3: CATSDPGTESNEQFF. DNA of the CDR3: TGTGCCACCAGTGATCCCGGGACAGAATCCAATGAGCAGTTCTTC.

The chain is built from TRBV29-1 and TRBJ1-1, with D possibly being TRBD1 (5 bases). The ends were cut back, 5 bases at V and 3 bases at J, with 7 bases in the middle. Germline CDR1 reads SQVTM; CDR2 reads ANQGSEA. The CDR3 length is 11 residues. The CDR3 DNA is TGCAGCGTTCACAGGTACACTGAAGCTTTCTTT. Its protein is CSVHRYTEAFF.